These T cell receptor beta chains were read from a single sample in a study of a mutant IDH1 vaccine in newly diagnosed glioma. Clones were read by immunoSEQ multiplex PCR, and TCRdb kept only the in-frame ones, dropping some. The data show tens of thousands of clones, about 92% seen once. Their antigen targets remain unknown. The source material was PBMCs, sampled from a glioma patient whose treatment included an IDH1 peptide vaccine. The receptors stem from a man in his forties or fifties with glioma. Both conserved end residues are part of each CDR3. Fields, in order: clone size, J gene, V gene, D gene, CDR3 protein, CDR3 DNA. D genes are given only for firm matches. Expanded clones get a size class; other rows say once, few or many, or leave the size out.

abundance: -
j_gene: TRBJ2-7
v_gene: TRBV5-1
d_gene: -
CDR3aa: CASSLGPSQYF
CDR3nt: TGCGCCAGCAGCTTGGGACCGTCACAGTACTTC

abundance: -
j_gene: TRBJ1-5
v_gene: TRBV28
d_gene: TRBD1
CDR3aa: CASREPRGLDQPQHF
CDR3nt: TGTGCCAGCAGAGAGCCCAGGGGGCTTGATCAGCCCCAGCATTTT

abundance: -
j_gene: TRBJ1-5
v_gene: TRBV19
d_gene: -
CDR3aa: CASMGDTSNSNQPQHF
CDR3nt: TGTGCCAGTATGGGGGACACCTCTAATAGCAATCAGCCCCAGCATTTT

abundance: -
j_gene: TRBJ1-3
v_gene: TRBV19
d_gene: -
CDR3aa: CASSNWDPKRILSGNTIYF
CDR3nt: TGTGCCAGTAGTAACTGGGACCCGAAGAGAATCCTCTCTGGAAACACCATATATTTT

abundance: -
j_gene: TRBJ2-1
v_gene: TRBV10-3
d_gene: TRBD2
CDR3aa: CAIRDLAGGSSYNEQFF
CDR3nt: TGTGCCATCAGAGACCTAGCGGGAGGGAGCTCCTACAATGAGCAGTTCTTC

abundance: -
j_gene: TRBJ2-7
v_gene: TRBV6-5
d_gene: -
CDR3aa: CASRTPGLSYEQYF
CDR3nt: TGTGCCAGCAGGACCCCGGGCCTCTCCTACGAGCAGTACTTC

abundance: -
j_gene: TRBJ1-1
v_gene: TRBV27
d_gene: -
CDR3aa: CASSLSQGSADTEAFF
CDR3nt: TGTGCCAGCAGTTTATCCCAGGGGTCGGCGGACACTGAAGCTTTCTTT

abundance: -
j_gene: TRBJ1-2
v_gene: TRBV25-1
d_gene: TRBD1
CDR3aa: CASSDGGQGRANYGYTF
CDR3nt: TGTGCCAGCAGTGATGGGGGACAGGGGCGAGCTAACTATGGCTACACCTTC

abundance: -
j_gene: TRBJ1-2
v_gene: TRBV19
d_gene: TRBD1
CDR3aa: CASSQPGQGNYGYTF
CDR3nt: TGTGCCAGTAGTCAACCGGGACAGGGTAACTATGGCTACACCTTC

abundance: -
j_gene: TRBJ1-5
v_gene: TRBV19
d_gene: TRBD1
CDR3aa: CASSIDQGQGKQPQHF
CDR3nt: TGTGCCAGTAGTATAGATCAAGGACAGGGCAAACAGCCCCAGCATTTT

abundance: -
j_gene: TRBJ1-2
v_gene: TRBV19
d_gene: -
CDR3aa: CASSIRAGWKVDGYTF
CDR3nt: TGTGCCAGTAGTATTAGGGCAGGGTGGAAGGTGGATGGCTACACCTTC

abundance: -
j_gene: TRBJ2-2
v_gene: TRBV9
d_gene: -
CDR3aa: CASSVGSSANTGELFF
CDR3nt: TGTGCCAGCAGCGTAGGGAGCAGCGCGAACACCGGGGAGCTGTTTTTT

abundance: -
j_gene: TRBJ2-1
v_gene: TRBV18
d_gene: -
CDR3aa: CASSGRPSNEQFF
CDR3nt: TGTGCCAGCTCAGGAAGACCGTCTAATGAGCAGTTCTTC

abundance: -
j_gene: TRBJ2-6
v_gene: TRBV5-1
d_gene: TRBD1
CDR3aa: CASSGQGSGANVLTF
CDR3nt: TGCGCCAGCAGCGGACAGGGGTCTGGGGCCAACGTCCTGACTTTC

abundance: -
j_gene: TRBJ1-5
v_gene: TRBV18
d_gene: -
CDR3aa: CASSPDQSVGPQHF
CDR3nt: TGTGCCAGCTCCCCAGACCAGAGCGTTGGGCCCCAGCATTTT

abundance: once
j_gene: TRBJ2-1
v_gene: TRBV9
d_gene: -
CDR3aa: CASSASRTGEQFF
CDR3nt: TGTGCCAGCAGCGCGTCACGGACTGGTGAGCAGTTCTTC

abundance: once
j_gene: TRBJ1-4
v_gene: TRBV27
d_gene: -
CDR3aa: CASSLQPLGEKLFF
CDR3nt: TGTGCCAGCAGTTTACAACCTCTGGGGGAAAAACTGTTTTTT

abundance: -
j_gene: TRBJ2-7
v_gene: TRBV5-6
d_gene: -
CDR3aa: CASSLVRQSYEQYF
CDR3nt: TGTGCCAGCAGCTTGGTGCGGCAGAGCTACGAGCAGTACTTC

abundance: once
j_gene: TRBJ2-2
v_gene: TRBV2
d_gene: TRBD1
CDR3aa: CASRGTGLVGELFF
CDR3nt: TGTGCCAGCAGGGGGACAGGGCTCGTCGGGGAGCTGTTTTTT

abundance: once
j_gene: TRBJ2-1
v_gene: TRBV11-2
d_gene: -
CDR3aa: CASSLVMGGPSYNEQFF
CDR3nt: TGTGCCAGCAGCTTAGTGATGGGGGGCCCTTCCTACAATGAGCAGTTCTTC

abundance: -
j_gene: TRBJ2-5
v_gene: TRBV5-1
d_gene: TRBD2
CDR3aa: CASSGGLSGGSQETQYF
CDR3nt: TGCGCCAGCAGCGGGGGCCTTAGCGGGGGGTCGCAAGAGACCCAGTACTTC

abundance: -
j_gene: TRBJ2-3
v_gene: TRBV6-1
d_gene: TRBD1
CDR3aa: CASRTGWFPYF
CDR3nt: TGTGCCAGCAGGACAGGGTGGTTCCCGTATTTT

abundance: -
j_gene: TRBJ2-3
v_gene: TRBV7-2
d_gene: -
CDR3aa: CASSSPFGAATDTQYF
CDR3nt: TGTGCCAGCAGCTCGCCTTTTGGGGCGGCCACAGATACGCAGTATTTT

abundance: -
j_gene: TRBJ1-2
v_gene: TRBV27
d_gene: -
CDR3aa: CASSLSGRYGYTF
CDR3nt: TGTGCCAGCAGTTTATCAGGGAGATATGGCTACACCTTC

abundance: -
j_gene: TRBJ2-4
v_gene: TRBV30
d_gene: TRBD1
CDR3aa: CAWGQGGSVDIQYF
CDR3nt: TGTGCCTGGGGACAGGGGGGGTCCGTCGACATTCAGTACTTC

abundance: -
j_gene: TRBJ1-2
v_gene: TRBV6-5
d_gene: -
CDR3aa: CASSYRLDSFYGYTF
CDR3nt: TGTGCCAGCAGTTACCGACTGGACAGTTTTTATGGCTACACCTTC

abundance: -
j_gene: TRBJ1-4
v_gene: TRBV4-1
d_gene: -
CDR3aa: CASSPDQGTGEKLFF
CDR3nt: TGCGCCAGCAGCCCCGACCAGGGAACTGGGGAAAAACTGTTTTTT